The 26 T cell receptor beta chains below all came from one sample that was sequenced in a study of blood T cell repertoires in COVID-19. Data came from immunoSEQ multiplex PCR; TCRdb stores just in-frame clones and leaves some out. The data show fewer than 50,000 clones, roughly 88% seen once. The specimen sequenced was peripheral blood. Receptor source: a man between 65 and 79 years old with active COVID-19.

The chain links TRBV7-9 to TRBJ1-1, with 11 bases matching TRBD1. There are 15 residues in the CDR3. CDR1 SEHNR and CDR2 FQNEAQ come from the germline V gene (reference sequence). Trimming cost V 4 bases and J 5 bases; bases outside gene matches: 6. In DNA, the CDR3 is TGTGCCAGCAGCTCCGGGACAGGGGGAGGAACTGAAGCTTTCTTT. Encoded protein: CASSSGTGGGTEAFF.

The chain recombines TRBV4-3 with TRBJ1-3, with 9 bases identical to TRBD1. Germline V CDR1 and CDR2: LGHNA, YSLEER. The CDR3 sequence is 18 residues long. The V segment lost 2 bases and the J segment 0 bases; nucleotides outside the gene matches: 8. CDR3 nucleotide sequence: TGCGCCAGCAGCCAACCAACAGGGGGCCGGATCTCTGGAAACACCATATATTTT. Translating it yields CASSQPTGGRISGNTIYF.

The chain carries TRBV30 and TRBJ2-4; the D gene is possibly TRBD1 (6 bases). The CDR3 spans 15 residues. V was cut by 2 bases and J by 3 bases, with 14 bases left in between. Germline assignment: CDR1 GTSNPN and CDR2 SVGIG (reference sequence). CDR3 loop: CAWSIQGYVKNIQYF. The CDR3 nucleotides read TGTGCCTGGAGTATACAGGGTTATGTCAAAAACATTCAGTACTTC. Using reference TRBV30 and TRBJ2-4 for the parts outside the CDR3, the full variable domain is SQTIHQWPATLVQPVGSPLSLECTVEGTSNPNLYWYRQAAGRGLQLLFYSVGIGQISSEVPQNLSASRPQDRQFILSSKKLLLSDSGFYLCAWSIQGYVKNIQYFGAGTRLSVL.

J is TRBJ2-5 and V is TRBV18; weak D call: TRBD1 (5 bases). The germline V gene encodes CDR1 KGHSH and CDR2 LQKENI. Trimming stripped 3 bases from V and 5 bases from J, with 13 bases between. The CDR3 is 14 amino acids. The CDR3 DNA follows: TGTGCCAGCTCACCCAGGGCCCCAAGGGAGACCCAGTACTTC. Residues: CASSPRAPRETQYF.

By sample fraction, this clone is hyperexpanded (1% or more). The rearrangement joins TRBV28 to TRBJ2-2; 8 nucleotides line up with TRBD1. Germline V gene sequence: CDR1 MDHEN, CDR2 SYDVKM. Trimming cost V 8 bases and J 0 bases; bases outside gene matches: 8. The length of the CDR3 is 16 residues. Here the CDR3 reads CASVPPGGANTGELFF. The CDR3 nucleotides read TGTGCCAGCGTACCCCCAGGGGGCGCGAACACCGGGGAGCTGTTTTTT.

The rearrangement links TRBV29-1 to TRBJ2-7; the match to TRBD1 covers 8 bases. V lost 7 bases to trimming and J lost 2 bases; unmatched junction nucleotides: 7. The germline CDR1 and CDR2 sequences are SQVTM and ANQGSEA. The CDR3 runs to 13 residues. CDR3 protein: CSAPQGATYEQYF. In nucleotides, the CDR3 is TGCAGCGCTCCTCAGGGGGCAACCTACGAGCAGTACTTC.

This CDR3 reads CASSLVGGLQTQYF. The CDR3 DNA sequence: TGTGCCAGCAGCTTAGTTGGCGGGCTCCAGACCCAGTACTTC. V usage is TRBV7-2 and J usage is TRBJ2-5, with D possibly matching TRBD2 (5 bases). This CDR3 is built from 14 residues. Germline V gives CDR1 SGHTA, CDR2 FQGNSA. With 1 base removed from V and 6 bases from J, the gap between germline ends came to 12 bases.

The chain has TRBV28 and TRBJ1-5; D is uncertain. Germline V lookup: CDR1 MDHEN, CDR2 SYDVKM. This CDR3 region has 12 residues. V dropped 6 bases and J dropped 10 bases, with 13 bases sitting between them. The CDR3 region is CASSSRTGPQHF. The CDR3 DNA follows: TGTGCCAGCAGCTCGCGAACGGGACCCCAGCATTTT.

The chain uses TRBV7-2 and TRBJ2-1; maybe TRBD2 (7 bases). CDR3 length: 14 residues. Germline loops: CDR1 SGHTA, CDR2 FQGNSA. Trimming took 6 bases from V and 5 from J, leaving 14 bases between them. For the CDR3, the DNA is TGTGCCAGCAGTCTAGGGGGGGACCACAATGAGCAGTTCTTC. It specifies CASSLGGDHNEQFF.

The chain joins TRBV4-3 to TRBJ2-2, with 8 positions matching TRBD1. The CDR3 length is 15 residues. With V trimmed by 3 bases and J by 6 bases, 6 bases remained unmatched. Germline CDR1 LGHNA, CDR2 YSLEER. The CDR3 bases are TGCGCCAGCAGCCAGACGGACAGGGCGCCCGGGGAGCTGTTTTTT. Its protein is CASSQTDRAPGELFF.

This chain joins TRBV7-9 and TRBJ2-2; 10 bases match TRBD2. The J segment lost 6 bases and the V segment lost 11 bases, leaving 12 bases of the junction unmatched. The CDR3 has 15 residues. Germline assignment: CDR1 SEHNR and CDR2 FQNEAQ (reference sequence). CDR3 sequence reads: CAPWRLAGAPGELFF. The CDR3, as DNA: TGTGCCCCCTGGAGGCTAGCGGGAGCCCCCGGGGAGCTGTTTTTT.

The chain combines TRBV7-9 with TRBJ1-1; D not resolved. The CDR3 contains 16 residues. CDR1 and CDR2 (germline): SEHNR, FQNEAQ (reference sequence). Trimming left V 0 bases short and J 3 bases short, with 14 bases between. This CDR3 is CASSLADGGLDTEAFF. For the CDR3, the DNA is TGTGCCAGCAGCTTAGCAGATGGAGGTCTGGACACTGAAGCTTTCTTT.

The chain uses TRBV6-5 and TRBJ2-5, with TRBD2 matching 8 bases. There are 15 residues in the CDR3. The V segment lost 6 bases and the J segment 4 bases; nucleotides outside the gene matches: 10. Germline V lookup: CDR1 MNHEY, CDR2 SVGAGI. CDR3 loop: CASSRGLDGLETQYF. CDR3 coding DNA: TGTGCCAGCAGCAGGGGACTAGACGGTTTAGAGACCCAGTACTTC.

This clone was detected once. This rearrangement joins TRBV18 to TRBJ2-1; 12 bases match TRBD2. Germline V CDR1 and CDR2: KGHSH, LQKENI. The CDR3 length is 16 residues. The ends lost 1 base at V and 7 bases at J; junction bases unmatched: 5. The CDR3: CASSPLLAGGPNEQFF. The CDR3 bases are TGTGCCAGCTCACCACTACTAGCGGGAGGTCCGAATGAGCAGTTCTTC.

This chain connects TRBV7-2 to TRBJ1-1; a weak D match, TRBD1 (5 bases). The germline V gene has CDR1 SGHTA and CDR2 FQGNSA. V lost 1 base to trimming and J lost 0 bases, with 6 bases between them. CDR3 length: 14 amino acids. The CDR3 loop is CASSLGTLNTEAFF. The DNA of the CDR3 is TGTGCCAGCAGCTTAGGGACACTGAACACTGAAGCTTTCTTT.

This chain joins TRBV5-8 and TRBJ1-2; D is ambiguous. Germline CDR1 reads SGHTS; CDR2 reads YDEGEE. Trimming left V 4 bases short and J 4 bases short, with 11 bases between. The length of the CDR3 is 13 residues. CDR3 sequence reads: CASSRLRVYGYTF. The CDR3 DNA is TGTGCCAGCAGCCGTTTGAGGGTCTATGGCTACACCTTC.

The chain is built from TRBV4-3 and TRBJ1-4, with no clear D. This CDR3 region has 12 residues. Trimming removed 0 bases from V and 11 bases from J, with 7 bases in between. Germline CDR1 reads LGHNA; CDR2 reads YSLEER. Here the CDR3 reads CASSQDREKLFF. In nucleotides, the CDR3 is TGCGCCAGCAGCCAAGATCGGGAGAAACTGTTTTTT.

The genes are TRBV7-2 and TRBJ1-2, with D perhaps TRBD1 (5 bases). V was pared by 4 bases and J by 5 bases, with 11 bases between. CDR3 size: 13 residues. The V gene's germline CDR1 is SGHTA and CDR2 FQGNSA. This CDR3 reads CASSSDRGYGYTF. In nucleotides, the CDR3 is TGTGCCAGCAGCTCTGACCGGGGGTATGGCTACACCTTC.

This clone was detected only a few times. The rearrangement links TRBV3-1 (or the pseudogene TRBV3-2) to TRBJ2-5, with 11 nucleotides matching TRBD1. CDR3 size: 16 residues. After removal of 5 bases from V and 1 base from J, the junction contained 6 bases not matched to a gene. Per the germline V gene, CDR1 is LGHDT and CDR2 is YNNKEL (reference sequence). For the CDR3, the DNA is TGTGCCAGCAGCAAAGGACAGGGGGCGGCCCAAGAGACCCAGTACTTC. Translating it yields CASSKGQGAAQETQYF.

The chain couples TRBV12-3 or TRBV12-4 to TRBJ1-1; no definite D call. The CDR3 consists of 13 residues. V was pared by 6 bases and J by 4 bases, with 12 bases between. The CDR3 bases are TGTGCCAGCAGCCCGTGGGCGAGCACTGAAGCTTTCTTT. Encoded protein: CASSPWASTEAFF.

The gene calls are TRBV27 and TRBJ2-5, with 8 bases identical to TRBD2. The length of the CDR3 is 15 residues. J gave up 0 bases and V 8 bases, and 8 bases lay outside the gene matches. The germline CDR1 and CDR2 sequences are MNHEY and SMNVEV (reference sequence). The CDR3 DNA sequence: TGTGCCAGCTCGCTTAGCGGGGAATACCAAGAGACCCAGTACTTC. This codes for CASSLSGEYQETQYF.

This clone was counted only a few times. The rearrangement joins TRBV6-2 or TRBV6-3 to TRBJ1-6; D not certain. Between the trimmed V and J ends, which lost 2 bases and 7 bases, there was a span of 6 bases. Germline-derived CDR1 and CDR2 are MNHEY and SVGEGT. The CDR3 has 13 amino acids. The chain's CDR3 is CASSYVRNSPLHF. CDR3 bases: TGTGCCAGCAGTTACGTCAGAAATTCACCCCTCCACTTT.

This CDR3 reads CSASISGSSRYEQYF. The DNA of the CDR3 is TGCAGTGCTAGTATTAGCGGGAGCTCTCGGTACGAGCAGTACTTC. The chain joins TRBV20-1 to TRBJ2-7, with 9 bases that match TRBD2. V lost 3 bases to trimming and J lost 4 bases; unmatched junction nucleotides: 10. The CDR3 runs to 15 residues. CDR1 and CDR2 (germline): DFQATT, SNEGSKA (reference sequence).

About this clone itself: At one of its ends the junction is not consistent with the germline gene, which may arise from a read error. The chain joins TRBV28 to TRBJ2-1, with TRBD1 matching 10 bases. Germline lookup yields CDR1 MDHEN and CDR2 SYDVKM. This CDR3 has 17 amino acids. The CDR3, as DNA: TGTGCCAGCAGTACCCGACAGGGGGCAAGGGAGAGCGGTTGGACGGTCTTC. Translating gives CASSTRQGARESGWTVF.

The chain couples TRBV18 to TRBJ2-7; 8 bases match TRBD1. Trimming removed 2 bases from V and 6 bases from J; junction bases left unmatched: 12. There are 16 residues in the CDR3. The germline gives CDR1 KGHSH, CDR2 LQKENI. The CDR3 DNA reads TGTGCCAGCTCACCAGGCTCTGGGACAGGTGTCATCGAGCAGTACTTC. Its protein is CASSPGSGTGVIEQYF.

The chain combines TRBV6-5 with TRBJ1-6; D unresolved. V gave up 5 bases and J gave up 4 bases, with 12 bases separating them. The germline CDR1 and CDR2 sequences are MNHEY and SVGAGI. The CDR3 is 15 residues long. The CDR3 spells CASSRNQIYNSPLHF. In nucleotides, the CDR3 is TGTGCCAGCAGTCGAAACCAGATTTATAATTCACCCCTCCACTTT.